These 25 T cell receptor beta chains share one sample of origin, sequenced in a study of cytomegalovirus exposure and HLA in healthy donors. Only in-frame clones appear in the TCRdb table, and some are missing; sequencing was by immunoSEQ multiplex PCR. The repertoire holds some 80,000 clones, with approximately 96% as singletons. What was sequenced was PBMCs. Receptor source: a woman younger than 30 in good health and CMV-seronegative.

The V gene is TRBV5-1, the J gene TRBJ2-2, with D tentatively TRBD1 (6 bases). Germline V CDR1 and CDR2: SGHRS, YFSETQ. The ends were cut back, 6 bases at V and 3 bases at J, with 12 bases in the middle. This CDR3 comprises 14 residues. The CDR3 loop reads CASMSGTYTGELFF. DNA for the CDR3: TGCGCCAGCATGTCAGGGACATACACCGGGGAGCTGTTTTTT.

The chain joins TRBV9 to TRBJ2-5; D uncertain. This CDR3 is built from 11 residues. Germline V gene lookup returns CDR1 SGDLS and CDR2 YYNGEE. Deletions cut 4 bases from V and 5 bases from J, with 6 bases between. CDR3 sequence (DNA): TGTGCCAGCAGCCCCGGGGAGACCCAGTACTTC. This encodes CASSPGETQYF.

This chain connects TRBV7-9 to TRBJ2-7; tentative D call: TRBD1 (6 bases). Germline lookup yields CDR1 SEHNR and CDR2 FQNEAQ (reference sequence). V lost 4 bases, J lost 4 bases, and 8 bases lay in between. The CDR3 length is 12 residues. CDR3 in DNA: TGTGCCAGCAGCTCAGGGGTGTACGAGCAGTACTTC. It codes for CASSSGVYEQYF.

The genes are TRBV6-6 and TRBJ1-1; D gene ambiguous. Trimming removed 10 bases from V and 2 bases from J, with 17 bases in between. There are 14 residues in the CDR3. Germline values: CDR1 MNHNY, CDR2 SVGAGI (reference sequence). In DNA, the CDR3 is TGTGCCACCGTCGGAGGGAACCCAAACACTGAAGCTTTCTTT. Protein sequence: CATVGGNPNTEAFF.

In nucleotides, the CDR3 is TGCGCCAGCAGCCAAGATATGGGGCCATTGCAGTTCTTC. Protein product: CASSQDMGPLQFF. The chain carries TRBV4-1 and TRBJ2-1, with a weak D call TRBD1 (5 bases). The germline gives CDR1 MGHRA, CDR2 YSYEKL. This CDR3 has 13 residues. Trimming pared 0 bases from V and 12 bases from J, leaving 12 bases between.

The gene calls are TRBV14 and TRBJ1-2; D gene unclear. The CDR3 spans 13 residues. Germline loops: CDR1 SGHDN, CDR2 FVKESK. V was pared by 3 bases and J by 7 bases, with 12 bases between. CDR3 DNA sequence: TGTGCCAGCAGCCACAACTACAAAGGTGGCTACACCTTC. Translation gives CASSHNYKGGYTF.

The chain recombines TRBV11-2 with TRBJ1-1; 8 positions agree with TRBD1. The CDR3 contains 15 residues. Germline V lookup: CDR1 SGHAT, CDR2 FQNNGV. Trimming cost V 1 base and J 3 bases; bases outside gene matches: 4. DNA for the CDR3: TGTGCCAGCAGCTTAGTGGAGACAGGGGACACTGAAGCTTTCTTT. This encodes CASSLVETGDTEAFF.

The chain carries TRBV5-6 and TRBJ2-3; TRBD2 matches at 10 bases. V trimming: 4 bases; J trimming: 2 bases; junction bases outside the gene matches: 13. The length of the CDR3 is 18 residues. From germline, CDR1 is SGHDT and CDR2 YYEEEE. The CDR3 loop reads CASSPLTSGRRATDTQYF. CDR3 in DNA: TGTGCCAGCAGCCCATTGACTAGCGGGCGAAGGGCCACAGATACGCAGTATTTT.

The rearrangement links TRBV18 to TRBJ1-2; D is unresolved. V was shortened by 4 bases and J by 3 bases, with 18 bases between the two germline ends. Germline V gene data show CDR1 as KGHSH and CDR2 as LQKENI. The CDR3 is made up of 16 amino acids. The DNA for the CDR3 is TGTGCCAGCTCACTACAGCCCGCCCCGCATTACTATGGCTACACCTTC. The encoded protein is CASSLQPAPHYYGYTF.

This clone has just one count. DNA of the CDR3: TGTGCCAGCACGATACGCACTCAGACAGGGGATGGCTACACCTTC. Encoded protein: CASTIRTQTGDGYTF. The chain has TRBV7-2 and TRBJ1-2; 8 bases agree with TRBD1. From germline, CDR1 is SGHTA and CDR2 FQGNSA. Losses at the gene ends were 7 bases for V and 6 bases for J; bases not matched to a gene: 13. CDR3 length: 15 amino acids.

V and J are TRBV10-3 and TRBJ2-7, with D perhaps matching TRBD2 (5 bases). The CDR3 sequence is 14 residues long. Trimming left V 6 bases short and J 0 bases short, with 12 bases between. The germline gives CDR1 ENHRY, CDR2 SYGVKD. CDR3 amino acids: CAIRRDGLSYEQYF. CDR3 bases: TGTGCCATCAGGCGTGACGGACTCTCCTACGAGCAGTACTTC.

The chain combines TRBV30 with TRBJ2-7; TRBD1 might be the D (5 bases). V was cut by 0 bases and J by 6 bases, with 9 bases left in between. In germline, CDR1 is GTSNPN, CDR2 SVGIG (reference sequence). There are 12 residues in the CDR3. The CDR3 loop is CAWSVPGPEQYF. In DNA, the CDR3 is TGTGCCTGGAGTGTACCAGGGCCCGAGCAGTACTTC.

The rearrangement links TRBV19 to TRBJ1-3, with D possibly TRBD1 on 6 matching bases. The CDR3 totals 15 residues. Trimming stripped 4 bases from V and 5 bases from J, with 15 bases between. In germline, CDR1 is LNHDA, CDR2 SQIVND (reference sequence). In DNA, the CDR3 is TGTGCCAGTAGTAACCCTGGACAGAAGCGAAACACCATATATTTT. Encoded protein: CASSNPGQKRNTIYF.

The chain links TRBV25-1 to TRBJ2-1, with D unresolved. The CDR3 is 13 residues long. CDR1 and CDR2 from the germline V gene are MGHDK and SYGVNS. V dropped 2 bases and J dropped 5 bases, with 7 bases sitting between them. The CDR3 bases are TGTGCCAGCAGTGAACTAGATAACAATGAGCAGTTCTTC. As protein: CASSELDNNEQFF.

The chain uses TRBV11-2 and TRBJ2-1; 11 bases match TRBD2. The J segment lost 2 bases and the V segment lost 0 bases, leaving 6 bases of the junction unmatched. Germline CDR1 reads SGHAT; CDR2 reads FQNNGV. The CDR3 is 18 residues long. CDR3 bases: TGTGCCAGCAGCTTAGAGGGGATTAGCGGGAGGGCCTACAATGAGCAGTTCTTC. Its translation: CASSLEGISGRAYNEQFF.

The chain recombines TRBV4-1 with TRBJ1-1, with 9 bases that match TRBD1. Germline CDR1 MGHRA, CDR2 YSYEKL. The CDR3 is 14 residues long. Trimming cost V 3 bases and J 7 bases; bases outside gene matches: 6. This CDR3 reads CASSHLTGGNEAFF. In DNA, the CDR3 is TGCGCCAGCAGCCACCTGACAGGGGGGAATGAAGCTTTCTTT.

The chain combines TRBV28 with TRBJ1-4; D remains ambiguous. CDR3 length equals 12 residues. CDR1 MDHEN and CDR2 SYDVKM come from the germline V gene. The germline V and J ends were trimmed by 7 bases and 8 bases, with 11 bases remaining between them. The CDR3 DNA sequence: TGTGCCAGCACGCACAGTTGGGAAAAACTGTTTTTT. It translates to CASTHSWEKLFF. Combining the CDR3 with reference TRBV28 and TRBJ1-4 gives the whole variable domain DVKVTQSSRYLVKRTGEKVFLECVQDMDHENMFWYRQDPGLGLRLIYFSYDVKMKEKGDIPEGYSVSREKKERFSLILESASTNQTSMYLCASTHSWEKLFFGSGTQLSVL.

CDR3 nucleotides: TGTGCCAGTAGCCTCGCGGGGCGGACCTACGAGCAGTACTTC. It specifies CASSLAGRTYEQYF. The rearrangement joins TRBV19 to TRBJ2-7; tentatively, D is TRBD2 (6 bases). Germline loops: CDR1 LNHDA, CDR2 SQIVND (reference sequence). This CDR3 is built from 14 residues. V was clipped by 6 bases and J by 2 bases, with 14 bases between them.

The chain has TRBV27 and TRBJ1-2; 9 nucleotides match TRBD1. V gave up 3 bases and J gave up 7 bases; unmatched junction bases: 12. The CDR3 runs 16 residues. CDR1 is MNHEY and CDR2 is SMNVEV in the germline V gene (reference sequence). CDR3 nucleotides: TGTGCCAGCAGTTTTGAAGGACAGGGGAGTTTCGGTGGCTACACCTTC. Translating it yields CASSFEGQGSFGGYTF.

The rearrangement joins TRBV27 to TRBJ2-2; 7 bases align to TRBD1. This CDR3 spans 15 amino acids. V dropped 2 bases and J dropped 6; count of bases not matched to a gene: 6. From germline, CDR1 is MNHEY and CDR2 SMNVEV (reference sequence). CDR3 DNA sequence: TGTGCCAGCAGTTTACCCGGGACAGCCCCCGGGGAGCTGTTTTTT. Its translation: CASSLPGTAPGELFF.

This rearrangement joins TRBV25-1 to TRBJ2-6, with 8 positions matching TRBD2. CDR1 is MGHDK, CDR2 SYGVNS, per germline. V was clipped by 3 bases and J by 3 bases; unmatched bases: 7. The CDR3 totals 17 residues. The CDR3 loop is CASSDSLAGGGANVLTF. CDR3 coding DNA: TGTGCCAGCAGTGATTCGCTAGCGGGTGGTGGGGCCAACGTCCTGACTTTC.

The count of this clone is one. The rearrangement links TRBV5-6 to TRBJ2-7, with D possibly being TRBD2 (5 bases). CDR1 and CDR2 from the germline V gene are SGHDT and YYEEEE. V lost 0 bases and J 1 base, leaving 8 bases between the germline ends. The CDR3 extends over 14 amino acids. The chain's CDR3 is CASSLELGSYEQYF. The CDR3 nucleotides are TGTGCCAGCAGCTTGGAACTAGGGTCCTACGAGCAGTACTTC.

This clone was seen only once. The rearrangement joins TRBV28 to TRBJ1-1; D call uncertain. The CDR3 runs to 13 residues. Trimming left V 5 bases short and J 8 bases short, with 15 bases between. The germline V gene encodes CDR1 MDHEN and CDR2 SYDVKM. DNA for the CDR3: TGTGCCAGCAGTGAGCTCAGTCCTAGGGAAGCTTTCTTT. This gives the protein CASSELSPREAFF. The whole variable domain, filled in from reference TRBV28 and TRBJ1-1, reads DVKVTQSSRYLVKRTGEKVFLECVQDMDHENMFWYRQDPGLGLRLIYFSYDVKMKEKGDIPEGYSVSREKKERFSLILESASTNQTSMYLCASSELSPREAFFGQGTRLTVV.

This chain uses TRBV6-6 with TRBJ1-2, with 9 bases fitting TRBD1. Germline CDR1 reads MNHNY; CDR2 reads SVGAGI (reference sequence). The CDR3 loop spans 14 amino acids. V shed 5 bases, J shed 6 bases, and the junction held 7 bases outside the gene matches. The DNA for the CDR3 is TGTGCCAGCAGTCCCGGGACAGGGAGCAATGGCTACACCTTC. Encoded protein: CASSPGTGSNGYTF.

The chain carries TRBV5-8 and TRBJ2-2; 7 bases line up with TRBD1. The CDR3 covers 16 residues. V lost 4 bases and J lost 5; bases outside the gene matches: 11. The germline gives CDR1 SGHTS, CDR2 YDEGEE. The CDR3 DNA follows: TGTGCCAGCAGCCCGGGACAGAAACTGGGGACCGGGGAGCTGTTTTTT. Encoded protein: CASSPGQKLGTGELFF. Variable domain in full (rest from reference TRBV5-8 and TRBJ2-2): EAGVTQSPTHLIKTRGQQATLRCSPISGHTSVYWYQQALGLGLQFLLWYDEGEERNRGNFPPRFSGRQFPNYSSELNVNALELEDSALYLCASSPGQKLGTGELFFGEGSRLTVL.